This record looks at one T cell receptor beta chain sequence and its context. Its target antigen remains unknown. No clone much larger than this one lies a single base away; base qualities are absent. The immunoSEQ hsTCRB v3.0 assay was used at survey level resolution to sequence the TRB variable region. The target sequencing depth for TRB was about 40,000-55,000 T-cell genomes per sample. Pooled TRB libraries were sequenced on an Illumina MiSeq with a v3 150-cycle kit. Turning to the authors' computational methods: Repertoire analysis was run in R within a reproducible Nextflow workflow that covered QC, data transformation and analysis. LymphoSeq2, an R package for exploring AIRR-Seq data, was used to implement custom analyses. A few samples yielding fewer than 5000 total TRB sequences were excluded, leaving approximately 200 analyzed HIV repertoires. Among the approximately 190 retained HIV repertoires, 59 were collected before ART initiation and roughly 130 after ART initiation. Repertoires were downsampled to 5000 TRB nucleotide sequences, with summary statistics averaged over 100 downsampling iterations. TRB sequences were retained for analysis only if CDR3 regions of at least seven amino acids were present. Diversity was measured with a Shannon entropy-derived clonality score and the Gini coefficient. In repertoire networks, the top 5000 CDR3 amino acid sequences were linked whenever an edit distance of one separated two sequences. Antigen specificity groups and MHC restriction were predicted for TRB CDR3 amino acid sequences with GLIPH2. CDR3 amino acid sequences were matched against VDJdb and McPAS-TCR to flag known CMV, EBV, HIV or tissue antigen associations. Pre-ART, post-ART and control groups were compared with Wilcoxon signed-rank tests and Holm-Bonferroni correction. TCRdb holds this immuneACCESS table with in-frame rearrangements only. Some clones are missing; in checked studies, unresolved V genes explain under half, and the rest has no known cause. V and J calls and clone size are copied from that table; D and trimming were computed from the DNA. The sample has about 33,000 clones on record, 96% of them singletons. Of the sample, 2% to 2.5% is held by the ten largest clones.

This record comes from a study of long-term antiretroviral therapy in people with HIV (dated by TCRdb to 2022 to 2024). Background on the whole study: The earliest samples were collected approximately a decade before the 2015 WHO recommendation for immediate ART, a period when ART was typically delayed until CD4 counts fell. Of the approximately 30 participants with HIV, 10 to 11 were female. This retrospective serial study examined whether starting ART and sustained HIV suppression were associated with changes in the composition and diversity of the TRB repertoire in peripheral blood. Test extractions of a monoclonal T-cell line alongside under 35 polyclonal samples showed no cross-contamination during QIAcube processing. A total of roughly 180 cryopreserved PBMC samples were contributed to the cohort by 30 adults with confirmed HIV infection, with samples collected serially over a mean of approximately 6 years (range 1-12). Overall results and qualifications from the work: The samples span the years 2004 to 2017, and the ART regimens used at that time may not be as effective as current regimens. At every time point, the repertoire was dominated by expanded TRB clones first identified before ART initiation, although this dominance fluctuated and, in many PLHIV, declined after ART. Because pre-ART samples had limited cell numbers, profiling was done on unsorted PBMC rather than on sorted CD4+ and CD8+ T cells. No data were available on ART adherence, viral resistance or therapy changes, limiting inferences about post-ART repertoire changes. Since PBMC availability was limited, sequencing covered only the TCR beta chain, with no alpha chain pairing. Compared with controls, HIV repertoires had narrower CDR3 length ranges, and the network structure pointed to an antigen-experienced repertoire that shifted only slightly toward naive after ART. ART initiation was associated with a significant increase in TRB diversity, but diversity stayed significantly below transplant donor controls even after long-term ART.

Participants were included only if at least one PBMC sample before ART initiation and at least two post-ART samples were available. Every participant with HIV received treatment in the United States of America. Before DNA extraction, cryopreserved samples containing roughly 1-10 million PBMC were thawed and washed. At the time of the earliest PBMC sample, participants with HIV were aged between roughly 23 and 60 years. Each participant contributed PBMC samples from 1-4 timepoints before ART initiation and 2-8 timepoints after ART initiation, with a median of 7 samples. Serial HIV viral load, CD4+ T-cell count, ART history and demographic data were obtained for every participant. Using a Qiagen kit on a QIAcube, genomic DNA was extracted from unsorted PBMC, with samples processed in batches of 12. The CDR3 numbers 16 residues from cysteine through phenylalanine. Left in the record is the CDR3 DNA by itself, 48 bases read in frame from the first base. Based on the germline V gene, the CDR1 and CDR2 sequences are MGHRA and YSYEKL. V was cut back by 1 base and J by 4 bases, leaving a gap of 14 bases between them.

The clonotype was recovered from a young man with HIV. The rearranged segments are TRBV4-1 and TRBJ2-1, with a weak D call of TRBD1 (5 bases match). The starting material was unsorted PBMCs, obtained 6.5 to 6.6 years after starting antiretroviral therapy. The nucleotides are TGCGCCAGCAGCCAAGGTAGGACAACGCTTTACAATGAGCAGTTCTTC. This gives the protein CASSQGRTTLYNEQFF.